These 10 T cell receptor beta chains came from one sample sequenced in a study of cytomegalovirus exposure and HLA in healthy donors. In the PCR, 60 Vbeta and 13 Jbeta primers were used. TCRdb's table, derived via immunoSEQ multiplex PCR, lists solely in-frame clones and lacks some. The profile shows around 150,000 clones, approximately 57% of them singletons. The source material was PBMCs. These receptors originate from a male donor in good health and CMV-seronegative.

The chain employs TRBV7-9 and TRBJ1-6; 7 nucleotides match TRBD1. V lost 1 base to trimming and J lost 7 bases; unmatched junction nucleotides: 7. Germline V gene data show CDR1 as SEHNR and CDR2 as FQNEAQ (reference sequence). The CDR3 totals 16 residues. CDR3 protein: CASSLEGASRNSPLHF. In DNA, the CDR3 is TGTGCCAGCAGCTTAGAGGGGGCCAGTCGGAATTCACCCCTCCACTTT.

This chain connects TRBV7-9 to TRBJ2-5; no reliable D call. With 6 bases removed from V and 9 bases from J, the gap between germline ends came to 14 bases. This CDR3 has 12 amino acids. Germline-derived CDR1 and CDR2 are SEHNR and FQNEAQ (reference sequence). This chain's CDR3 is CASSKNAAAQYF. CDR3 DNA sequence: TGTGCCAGCAGTAAAAACGCGGCGGCCCAGTACTTC.

The chain joins TRBV7-8 to TRBJ2-3; perhaps TRBD1 as D (6 bases). This CDR3 spans 17 amino acids. Germline V gene data show CDR1 as SGHVS and CDR2 as FQNEAQ. Trimming left V 5 bases short and J 2 bases short, with 20 bases between. The CDR3 loop reads CASSRQQGSGFTDTQYF. The CDR3 coding sequence is TGTGCCAGCAGCCGCCAACAGGGATCGGGATTCACAGATACGCAGTATTTT.

This chain uses TRBV5-1 with TRBJ2-5; TRBD2 aligns across 9 bases. Germline CDR1 is SGHRS and CDR2 is YFSETQ. This CDR3 has 15 amino acids. V lost 0 bases, J lost 5 bases, and 5 bases stayed unmatched. CDR3 bases: TGCGCCAGCAGCTTGGGGCTAGCGGGGACCGAGACCCAGTACTTC. Its protein product is CASSLGLAGTETQYF.

The V gene is TRBV5-1, the J gene TRBJ2-2, with 7 nucleotides matching TRBD2. The V and J ends lost 2 bases and 2 bases, in that order; junction bases with no gene match: 3. Germline V gene sequence: CDR1 SGHRS, CDR2 YFSETQ. There are 15 residues in the CDR3. The CDR3 coding sequence is TGCGCCAGCAGCTTCGGCGGGGGTAACACCGGGGAGCTGTTTTTT. This codes for CASSFGGGNTGELFF.

The CDR3 loop reads CACQPDSPNQPQHF. The CDR3 DNA reads TGTGCCTGCCAGCCGGACAGTCCCAATCAGCCCCAGCATTTT. The V call is TRBV30, the J call TRBJ1-5; a possible D gene is TRBD1 (6 bases). The V gene lost 6 bases and the J gene lost 3 bases, with 15 bases spanning the gap. The CDR3 totals 14 residues. Germline CDR1 and CDR2: GTSNPN and SVGIG (reference sequence). The full variable domain, in which reference TRBV30 and TRBJ1-5 provide the parts outside the CDR3, is SQTIHQWPATLVQPVGSPLSLECTVEGTSNPNLYWYRQAAGRGLQLLFYSVGIGQISSEVPQNLSASRPQDRQFILSSKKLLLSDSGFYLCACQPDSPNQPQHFGDGTRLSIL.

This clone was seen a few times. This chain links TRBV7-3 with TRBJ1-4; perhaps TRBD1 as D (6 bases). Germline V lookup: CDR1 SGHTA, CDR2 FQGTGA. V dropped 2 bases and J dropped 3 bases, with 16 bases sitting between them. The length of the CDR3 is 17 residues. CDR3: CASSLVVHRASNEKLFF. The CDR3 DNA reads as TGTGCCAGCAGCTTAGTGGTCCACAGGGCGTCTAATGAAAAACTGTTTTTT.

There are a few counts of this clone. The chain couples TRBV7-2 to TRBJ2-3; D is possibly TRBD2 (6 bases). Germline loops: CDR1 SGHTA, CDR2 FQGNSA. The length of the CDR3 is 15 residues. V lost 2 bases to trimming and J lost 6 bases, with 15 bases between them. The CDR3 DNA follows: TGTGCCAGCAGCTTAAACTACGGGGAGGCTGATACGCAGTATTTT. Its protein is CASSLNYGEADTQYF. Based on the CDR3 plus reference TRBV7-2 and TRBJ2-3, the full variable domain is GAGVSQSPSNKVTEKGKDVELRCDPISGHTALYWYRQSLGQGLEFLIYFQGNSAPDKSGLPSDRFSAERTGGSVSTLTIQRTQQEDSAVYLCASSLNYGEADTQYFGPGTRLTVL.

The gene calls are TRBV9 and TRBJ2-1; TRBD2 agrees at 12 bases. Germline lookup yields CDR1 SGDLS and CDR2 YYNGEE. The CDR3 is 15 residues long. J gave up 3 bases and V 5 bases, and 3 bases lay outside the gene matches. The chain's CDR3 is CASSLAGGIYNEQFF. The CDR3, as DNA: TGTGCCAGCAGTCTAGCGGGGGGGATCTACAATGAGCAGTTCTTC. The complete variable domain, with remaining parts taken from reference TRBV9 and TRBJ2-1, reads DSGVTQTPKHLITATGQRVTLRCSPRSGDLSVYWYQQSLDQGLQFLIQYYNGEERAKGNILERFSAQQFPDLHSELNLSSLELGDSALYFCASSLAGGIYNEQFFGPGTRLTVL.

The chain couples TRBV4-1 to TRBJ2-3; 8 bases are shared with TRBD2. With V trimmed by 1 base and J by 4 bases, 1 base remained unmatched. The CDR3 has 14 residues. CDR1 is MGHRA, CDR2 YSYEKL, per germline. CDR3 sequence reads: CASSQATSADTQYF. The CDR3 nucleotides are TGCGCCAGCAGCCAAGCGACTAGCGCAGATACGCAGTATTTT.